These T cell receptor beta chains were read from a single sample in a study of identical twins. TCRdb recomputed calls from the 5' RACE reads with MiXCR, one row per CDR3 protein. The sample records a few hundred thousand distinct CDR3 sequences, approximately 10% being singletons. These data are also associated with another study on yellow fever vaccine responses in identical twins.

Sequences were obtained from PBMCs. These receptors were collected from a woman younger than 30 in good health. Each CDR3 is given with its conserved first and last residue. The order of the fields is clone size, J gene, D gene, V gene, CDR3 protein, CDR3 DNA. D genes are given only for firm matches. Size values are once, few and many counts, or a class for expanded clones, and some rows have none.

-,TRBJ2-5,-,TRBV29-1,CSVGGNERGAETQYF,TGCAGCGTTGGGGGGAACGAAAGGGGTGCAGAGACCCAGTACTTC
many,TRBJ1-5,-,TRBV12-3/TRBV12-4,CASSLGGDRGNQPQHF,TGTGCCAGCAGTTTGGGCGGGGATAGGGGCAATCAGCCCCAGCATTTT
-,TRBJ2-1,-,TRBV7-2,CASSPPFYNEQFF,TGTGCCAGCAGCCCGCCGTTCTACAATGAGCAGTTCTTC
-,TRBJ2-7,-,TRBV2,CASSRLGRQYEQYF,TGTGCCAGCAGTCGGTTAGGACGGCAGTACGAGCAGTACTTC
many,TRBJ2-3,-,TRBV12-3/TRBV12-4,CASSIFEGQDTQYF,TGTGCCAGCAGCATCTTCGAGGGGCAAGATACGCAGTATTTT
few,TRBJ2-4,-,TRBV10-3,CASGPWNENIQYF,TGTGCCAGCGGGCCTTGGAACGAAAACATTCAGTACTTC
many,TRBJ1-4,-,TRBV12-3/TRBV12-4,CASSTGSLGDELFF,TGTGCCAGCAGTACCGGGTCATTGGGAGATGAACTGTTTTTT
-,TRBJ1-5,-,TRBV10-2,CASSRAIADQPQHF,TGCGCCAGCAGTCGGGCCATCGCGGATCAGCCCCAGCATTTT
few,TRBJ1-2,-,TRBV5-8,CASSQTGIGANYGYTF,TGTGCCAGCAGCCAAACAGGGATCGGGGCTAACTATGGCTACACCTTC
-,TRBJ2-3,TRBD1,TRBV20-1,CSASVTGTGSTDTQYF,TGCAGTGCTAGTGTGACCGGGACAGGTTCCACAGATACGCAGTATTTT
many,TRBJ2-5,-,TRBV29-1,CSVDLRGKETQYF,TGCAGCGTTGATCTTCGGGGGAAAGAGACCCAGTACTTC
many,TRBJ2-7,TRBD2,TRBV29-1,CSVRTTSGTTYEQYF,TGCAGCGTCCGAACGACCAGCGGGACTACCTACGAGCAGTACTTC
many,TRBJ1-4,TRBD1,TRBV6-1,CASSEATGGGEKLFF,TGTGCCAGCAGTGAAGCGACAGGGGGAGGCGAAAAACTGTTTTTT
-,TRBJ1-2,TRBD1,TRBV19,CASSSQGASYGYTF,TGTGCCAGTAGTTCACAGGGGGCAAGTTATGGCTACACCTTC
many,TRBJ2-6,-,TRBV6-1,CASSEASGANVLTF,TGTGCCAGCAGTGAAGCGTCTGGGGCCAACGTCCTGACTTTC
few,TRBJ2-5,-,TRBV9,CASTDRDTQETQYF,TGTGCCAGCACAGACCGGGATACACAAGAGACCCAGTACTTC
many,TRBJ2-3,-,TRBV5-1,CASSLVGPDTQYF,TGCGCCAGCAGCTTGGTCGGGCCAGATACGCAGTATTTT
-,TRBJ2-3,TRBD2,TRBV7-2,CASSLKAGGGATDTQYF,TGTGCCAGCAGCTTAAAAGCTGGCGGGGGGGCGACAGATACGCAGTATTTT
-,TRBJ2-7,-,TRBV9,CASSVGVGSYEQYF,TGTGCCAGCAGCGTAGGGGTAGGGAGCTACGAGCAGTACTTC
-,TRBJ2-7,TRBD2,TRBV7-2,CASSPQSGPNRGDEQYF,TGTGCCAGCAGCCCCCAAAGCGGTCCCAACCGGGGGGACGAGCAGTACTTC
many,TRBJ2-2,-,TRBV2,CASRQVAAGELFF,TGTGCCAGCAGGCAGGTGGCAGCCGGGGAGCTGTTTTTT
many,TRBJ2-1,TRBD2,TRBV7-8,CATSRGDNEQFF,TGTGCCACCTCCCGGGGGGACAATGAGCAGTTCTTC
-,TRBJ2-5,-,TRBV27,CASSSPGKLETQYF,TGTGCCAGCAGTTCCCCGGGCAAACTGGAGACCCAGTACTTC